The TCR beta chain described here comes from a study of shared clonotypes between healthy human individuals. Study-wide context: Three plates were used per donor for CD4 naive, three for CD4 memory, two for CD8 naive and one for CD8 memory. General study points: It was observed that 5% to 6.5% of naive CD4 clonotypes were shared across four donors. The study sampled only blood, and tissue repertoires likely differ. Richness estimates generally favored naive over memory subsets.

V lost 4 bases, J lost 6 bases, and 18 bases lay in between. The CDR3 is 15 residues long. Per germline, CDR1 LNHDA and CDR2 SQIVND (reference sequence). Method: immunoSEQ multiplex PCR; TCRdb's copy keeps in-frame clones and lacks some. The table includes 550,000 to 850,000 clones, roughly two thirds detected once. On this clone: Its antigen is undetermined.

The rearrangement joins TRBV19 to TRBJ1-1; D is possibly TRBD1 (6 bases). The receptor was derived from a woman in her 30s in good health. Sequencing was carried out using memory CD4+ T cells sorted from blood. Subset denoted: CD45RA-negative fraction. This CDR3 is CASSNSQTGISEAFF. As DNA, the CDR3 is TGTGCCAGTAGTAACTCCCAAACAGGGATCTCTGAAGCTTTCTTT. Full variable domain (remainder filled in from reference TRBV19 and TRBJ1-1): DGGITQSPKYLFRKEGQNVTLSCEQNLNHDAMYWYRQDPGQGLRLIYYSQIVNDFQKGDIAEGYSVSREKKESFPLTVTSAQKNPTAFYLCASSNSQTGISEAFFGQGTRLTVV.